This is a list of T cell receptor beta chains from one sample in a study of cytomegalovirus exposure and HLA in healthy donors. Data came from immunoSEQ multiplex PCR; TCRdb stores just in-frame clones and leaves some out. The sample yields around 120,000 clones, 70% to 90% seen once. Sample: PBMCs. The receptors here all came from a woman aged 40 to 50 in good health and CMV-seropositive. Both conserved end residues are part of each CDR3. The order of the fields is V gene, clone size, J gene, D gene, CDR3 DNA, CDR3 protein. A D gene is named only where the DNA matches it firmly. Size is omitted from some rows. Given values are once, few, many or a class for expanded clones.

V: TRBV5-1
size: few
J: TRBJ2-1
D: .
DNA: TGCGCCAGCAGATTGTTTGGGGGGAATGAGCAGTTCTTC
CDR3: CASRLFGGNEQFF

V: TRBV9
size: .
J: TRBJ2-3
D: TRBD2
DNA: TGTGCCAGCAGCGTAGAAAGCGGGAGGGGGATCGGGTCGACAGATACGCAGTATTTT
CDR3: CASSVESGRGIGSTDTQYF

V: TRBV6-1
size: .
J: TRBJ1-1
D: TRBD1
DNA: TGTGCCACCATGACAGGGACTCGAACTGAAGCTTTCTTT
CDR3: CATMTGTRTEAFF

V: TRBV11-2
size: few
J: TRBJ2-2
D: TRBD2
DNA: TGTGCCAGCAGCGTCGGGGGGTCGAACACCGGGGAGCTGTTTTTT
CDR3: CASSVGGSNTGELFF

V: TRBV6-4
size: .
J: TRBJ1-5
D: .
DNA: TGTGCCAGCAGTGACTCCCGTAAGCATTTT
CDR3: CASSDSRKHF

V: TRBV28
size: .
J: TRBJ2-1
D: .
DNA: TGTGCCAGCACGGCGGGGAACAATGAGCAGTTCTTC
CDR3: CASTAGNNEQFF

V: TRBV2
size: .
J: TRBJ1-5
D: .
DNA: TGTGCCAGCAGTGGAGACAATCAGCCCCAGCATTTT
CDR3: CASSGDNQPQHF

V: TRBV5-1
size: .
J: TRBJ2-5
D: .
DNA: TGCGCCAGCAGTCAGGACCAAGAGACCCAGTACTTC
CDR3: CASSQDQETQYF

V: TRBV16
size: .
J: TRBJ1-6
D: .
DNA: TGTGCCAGCAGCCATATAGATAATTCACCCCTCCACTTT
CDR3: CASSHIDNSPLHF

V: TRBV28
size: .
J: TRBJ1-5
D: TRBD1
DNA: TGTGCCAGCAGACGACCCGGGACAGGGACGGGCACTATACAGAAAGTGGCTAGCAATCAGCCCCAGCATTTT
CDR3: CASRRPGTGTGTIQKVASNQPQHF

V: TRBV9
size: .
J: TRBJ2-5
D: TRBD2
DNA: TGTGCCAGCAGCCCCGGACTAGCGGGGGGCTTCCAAGAGACCCAGTACTTC
CDR3: CASSPGLAGGFQETQYF

V: TRBV7-6
size: .
J: TRBJ1-1
D: TRBD1
DNA: TGTGCCAGCAGCCCTGGAGTACAGGGGCGGAACACTGAAGCTTTCTTT
CDR3: CASSPGVQGRNTEAFF

V: TRBV5-4
size: .
J: TRBJ2-7
D: TRBD2
DNA: TGTGCCAGCAGCTTGGGGGGGACTAGCGGTCCCTACGAGCAGTACTTC
CDR3: CASSLGGTSGPYEQYF

V: TRBV7-2
size: .
J: TRBJ2-3
D: .
DNA: TGTGCCAGCAACATGATCGTCGCAGATACGCAGTATTTT
CDR3: CASNMIVADTQYF

V: TRBV6-6
size: .
J: TRBJ2-5
D: TRBD2
DNA: TGTGCCAGCAGTTACCCCGGGGGGGTACAAGAGACCCAGTACTTC
CDR3: CASSYPGGVQETQYF

V: TRBV6-1
size: .
J: TRBJ2-7
D: TRBD1
DNA: TGTGCCAGCAGTGGATCGGAGGACAGGGGACTTCCCTACGAGCAGTACTTC
CDR3: CASSGSEDRGLPYEQYF

V: TRBV15
size: .
J: TRBJ2-3
D: .
DNA: TGTGCCACCAGCAGAGATTTAGTCGGGGGCACAGATACGCAGTATTTT
CDR3: CATSRDLVGGTDTQYF

V: TRBV5-6
size: once
J: TRBJ2-2
D: .
DNA: TGTGCCAGCAGCTTGTTCGGGCCTCGCAGGGGCTCCGGGGAGCTGTTTTTT
CDR3: CASSLFGPRRGSGELFF

V: TRBV6-1
size: once
J: TRBJ1-5
D: .
DNA: TGTGCCAGCAGTGAAGTTTGGGGCTGGGGCAATCAGCCCCAGCATTTT
CDR3: CASSEVWGWGNQPQHF

V: TRBV9
size: many
J: TRBJ2-2
D: TRBD1
DNA: TGTGCCAGCAGCGTACAGGGGGACACCGGGGAGCTGTTTTTT
CDR3: CASSVQGDTGELFF